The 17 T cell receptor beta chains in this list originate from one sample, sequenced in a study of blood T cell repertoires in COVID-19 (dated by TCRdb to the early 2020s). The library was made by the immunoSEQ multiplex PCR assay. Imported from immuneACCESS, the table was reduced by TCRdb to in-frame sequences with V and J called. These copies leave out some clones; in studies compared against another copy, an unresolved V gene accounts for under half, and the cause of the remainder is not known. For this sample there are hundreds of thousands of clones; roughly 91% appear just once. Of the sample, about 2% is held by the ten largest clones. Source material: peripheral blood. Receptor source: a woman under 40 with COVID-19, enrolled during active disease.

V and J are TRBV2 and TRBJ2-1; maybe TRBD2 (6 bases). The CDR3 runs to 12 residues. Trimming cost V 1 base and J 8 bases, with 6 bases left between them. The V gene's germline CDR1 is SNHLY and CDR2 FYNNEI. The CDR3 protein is CASSEGGDEQFF. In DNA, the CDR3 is TGTGCCAGCAGTGAAGGGGGGGATGAGCAGTTCTTC.

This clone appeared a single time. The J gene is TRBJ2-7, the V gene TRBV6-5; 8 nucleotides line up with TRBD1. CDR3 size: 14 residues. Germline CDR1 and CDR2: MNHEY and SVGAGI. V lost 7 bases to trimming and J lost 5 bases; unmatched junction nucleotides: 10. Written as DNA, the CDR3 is TGTGCCAGCAATCCGGACAGGGCTAATGACGAGCAGTACTTC. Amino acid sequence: CASNPDRANDEQYF.

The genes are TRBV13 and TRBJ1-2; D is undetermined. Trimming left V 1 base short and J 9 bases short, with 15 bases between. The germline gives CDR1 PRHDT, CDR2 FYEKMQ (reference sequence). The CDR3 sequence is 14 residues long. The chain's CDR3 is CASSLALTEESYTF. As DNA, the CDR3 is TGTGCCAGCAGCTTAGCCCTGACGGAGGAGAGCTACACCTTC.

The CDR3 region has the DNA TGCGCCAGCAGCCCGGACGGGGACTGGGGCACTGAAGCTTTCTTT. It is translated as CASSPDGDWGTEAFF. The chain links TRBV5-1 to TRBJ1-1, with D tentatively TRBD1 (5 bases). Trimming left V 4 bases short and J 4 bases short, with 17 bases between. This CDR3 contains 15 residues. Germline lookup yields CDR1 SGHRS and CDR2 YFSETQ.

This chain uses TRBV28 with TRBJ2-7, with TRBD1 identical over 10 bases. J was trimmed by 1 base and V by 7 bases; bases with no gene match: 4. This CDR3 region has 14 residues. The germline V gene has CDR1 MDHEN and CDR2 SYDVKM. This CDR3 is CASMTGGESYEQYV. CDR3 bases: TGTGCCAGCATGACAGGGGGCGAATCCTACGAGCAGTACGTC.

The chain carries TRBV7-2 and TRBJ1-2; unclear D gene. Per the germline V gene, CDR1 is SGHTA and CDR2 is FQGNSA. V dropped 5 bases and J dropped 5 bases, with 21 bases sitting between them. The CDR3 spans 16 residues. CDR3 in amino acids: CASSDHLSAYSYGYTF. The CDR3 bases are TGTGCCAGCAGCGACCACCTTAGCGCCTATTCTTATGGCTACACCTTC. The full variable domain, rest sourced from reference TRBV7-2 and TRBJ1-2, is GAGVSQSPSNKVTEKGKDVELRCDPISGHTALYWYRQSLGQGLEFLIYFQGNSAPDKSGLPSDRFSAERTGGSVSTLTIQRTQQEDSAVYLCASSDHLSAYSYGYTFGSGTRLTVV.

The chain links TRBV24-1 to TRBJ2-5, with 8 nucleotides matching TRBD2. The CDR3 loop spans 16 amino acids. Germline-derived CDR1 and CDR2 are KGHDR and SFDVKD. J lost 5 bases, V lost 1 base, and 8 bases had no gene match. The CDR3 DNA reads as TGTGCCACCAGTGATTTTGCGGGACTAGGGGGGGAGACCCAGTACTTC. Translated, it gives CATSDFAGLGGETQYF.

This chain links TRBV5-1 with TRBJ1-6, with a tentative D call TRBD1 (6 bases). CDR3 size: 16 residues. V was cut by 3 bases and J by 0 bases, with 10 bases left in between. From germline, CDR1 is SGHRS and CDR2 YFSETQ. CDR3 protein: CASSSDSSSYNSPLHF. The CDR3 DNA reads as TGCGCCAGCAGCTCGGACAGTAGCTCCTATAATTCACCCCTCCACTTT.

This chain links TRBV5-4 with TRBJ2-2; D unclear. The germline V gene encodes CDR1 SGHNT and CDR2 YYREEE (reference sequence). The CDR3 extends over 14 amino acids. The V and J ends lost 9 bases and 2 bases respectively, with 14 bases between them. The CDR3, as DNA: TGTGCCACCACCGACCTAGAAAACACCGGGGAGCTGTTTTTT. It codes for CATTDLENTGELFF. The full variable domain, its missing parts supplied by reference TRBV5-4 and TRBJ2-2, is ETGVTQSPTHLIKTRGQQVTLRCSSQSGHNTVSWYQQALGQGPQFIFQYYREEENGRGNFPPRFSGLQFPNYSSELNVNALELDDSALYLCATTDLENTGELFFGEGSRLTVL.

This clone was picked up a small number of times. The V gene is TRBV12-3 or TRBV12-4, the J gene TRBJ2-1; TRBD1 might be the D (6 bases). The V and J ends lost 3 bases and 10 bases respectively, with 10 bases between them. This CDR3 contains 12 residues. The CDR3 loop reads CASSFGQKEQFF. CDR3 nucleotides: TGTGCCAGCAGTTTCGGACAGAAAGAGCAGTTCTTC.

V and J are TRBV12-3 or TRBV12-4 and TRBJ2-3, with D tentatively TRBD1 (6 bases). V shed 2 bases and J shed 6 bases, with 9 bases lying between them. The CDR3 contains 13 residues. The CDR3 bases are TGTGCCAGCAGTTTAAAGGGGGTGGATACGCAGTATTTT. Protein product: CASSLKGVDTQYF.

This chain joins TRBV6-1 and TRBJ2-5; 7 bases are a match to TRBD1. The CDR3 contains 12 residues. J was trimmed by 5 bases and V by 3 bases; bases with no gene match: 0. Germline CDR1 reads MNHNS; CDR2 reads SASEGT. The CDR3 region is CASSDRGETQYF. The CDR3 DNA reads TGTGCCAGCAGTGACAGGGGGGAGACCCAGTACTTC.

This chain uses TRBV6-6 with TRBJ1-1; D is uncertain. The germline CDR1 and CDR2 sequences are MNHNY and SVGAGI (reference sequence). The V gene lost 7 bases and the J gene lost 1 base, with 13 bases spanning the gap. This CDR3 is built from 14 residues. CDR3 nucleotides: TGTGCCAGCACCGAGACTGGCCAGAACACTGAAGCTTTCTTT. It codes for CASTETGQNTEAFF.

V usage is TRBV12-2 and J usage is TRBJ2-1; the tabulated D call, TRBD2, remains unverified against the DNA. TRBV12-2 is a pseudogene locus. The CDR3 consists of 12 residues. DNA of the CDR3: TGTGCAAGTCGCTTACCCTCTCATGAGCAGTTCTTC. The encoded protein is CASRLPSHEQFF.

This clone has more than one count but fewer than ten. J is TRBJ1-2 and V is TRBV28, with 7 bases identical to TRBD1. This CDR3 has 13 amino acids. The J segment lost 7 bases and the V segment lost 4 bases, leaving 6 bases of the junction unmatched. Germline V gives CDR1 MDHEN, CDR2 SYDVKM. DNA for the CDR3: TGTGCCAGCAGTTGGGACAGTGCGCGTGGCTACACCTTC. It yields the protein CASSWDSARGYTF.

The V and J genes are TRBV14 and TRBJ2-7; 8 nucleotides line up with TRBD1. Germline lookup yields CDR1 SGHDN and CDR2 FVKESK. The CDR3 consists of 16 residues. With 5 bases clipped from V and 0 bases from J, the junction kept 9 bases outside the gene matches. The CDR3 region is CASSSTGQEFSYEQYF. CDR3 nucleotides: TGTGCCAGCAGCTCAACGGGACAGGAGTTCTCCTACGAGCAGTACTTC.

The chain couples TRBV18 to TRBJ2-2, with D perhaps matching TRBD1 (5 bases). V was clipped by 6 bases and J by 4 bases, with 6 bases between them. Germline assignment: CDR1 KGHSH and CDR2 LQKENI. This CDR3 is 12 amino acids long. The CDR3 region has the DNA TGTGCCAGCTCGGACACCACCGGGGAGCTGTTTTTT. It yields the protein CASSDTTGELFF.